This TCR beta chain was identified in a study of OX40 agonist ivuxolimab in advanced cancers. Study details: In this trial design, patients received ivuxolimab intravenously at 0.01 to 10 mg/kg every 2 weeks.

Measured with immunoSEQ multiplex PCR; TCRdb has only the in-frame clones, and not every one. The sample consists of about 100,000 clones, 90% of them appearing once. A history of autoimmune disease or systemic immunosuppression excluded patients. With 0 bases removed from V and 4 bases from J, the gap between germline ends came to 11 bases. The germline CDR1 and CDR2 sequences are SEHNR and FQNEAQ (reference sequence). The CDR3 length is 15 residues. The specimen comprised CD4+ or CD8+ T cells sorted from blood, sampled in a trial of the OX40 agonist ivuxolimab. The V and J genes are TRBV7-9 and TRBJ2-3; D gene ambiguous. The sequence was obtained from an adult with an advanced solid tumor such as melanoma, head and neck, liver or kidney cancer. DNA for the CDR3: TGTGCCAGCAGCTTAGCTGGCAGTAGGGCAGATACGCAGTATTTT. This sequence encodes CASSLAGSRADTQYF.